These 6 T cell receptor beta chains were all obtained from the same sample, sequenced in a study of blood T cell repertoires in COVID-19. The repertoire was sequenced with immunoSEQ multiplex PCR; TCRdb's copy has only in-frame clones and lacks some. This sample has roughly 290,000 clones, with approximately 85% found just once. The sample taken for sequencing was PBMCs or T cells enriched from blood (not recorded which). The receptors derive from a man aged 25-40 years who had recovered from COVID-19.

CDR3 protein: CASSYSANSHTEAFF. In nucleotides, the CDR3 is TGTGCCAGCAGTTACTCGGCCAACAGCCACACTGAAGCTTTCTTT. This chain connects TRBV6-5 to TRBJ1-1, with no clear D. CDR3 size: 15 residues. Germline V gives CDR1 MNHEY, CDR2 SVGAGI. Trimming left V 0 bases short and J 3 bases short, with 11 bases between.

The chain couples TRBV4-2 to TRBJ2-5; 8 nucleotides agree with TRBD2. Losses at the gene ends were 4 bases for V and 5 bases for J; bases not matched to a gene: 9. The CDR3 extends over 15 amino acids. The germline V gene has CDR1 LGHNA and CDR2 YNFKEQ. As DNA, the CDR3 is TGTGCCAGCAGCCGCCAGCGGGGGAGCTCGGAGACCCAGTACTTC. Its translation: CASSRQRGSSETQYF.

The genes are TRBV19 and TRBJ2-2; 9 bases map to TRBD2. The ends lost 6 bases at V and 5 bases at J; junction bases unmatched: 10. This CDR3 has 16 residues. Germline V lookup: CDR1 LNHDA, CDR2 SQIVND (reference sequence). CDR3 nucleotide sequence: TGTGCCAGTAGAGGCGCGGGGGGGCCGAGGACCGGGGAGCTGTTTTTT. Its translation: CASRGAGGPRTGELFF. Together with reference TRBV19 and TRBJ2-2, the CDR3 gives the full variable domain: DGGITQSPKYLFRKEGQNVTLSCEQNLNHDAMYWYRQDPGQGLRLIYYSQIVNDFQKGDIAEGYSVSREKKESFPLTVTSAQKNPTAFYLCASRGAGGPRTGELFFGEGSRLTVL.

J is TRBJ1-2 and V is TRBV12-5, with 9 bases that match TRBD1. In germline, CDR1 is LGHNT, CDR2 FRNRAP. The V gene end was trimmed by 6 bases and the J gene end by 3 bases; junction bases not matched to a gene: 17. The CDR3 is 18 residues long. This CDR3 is CASGDPGTGYGADYGYTF. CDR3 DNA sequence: TGTGCTAGTGGCGATCCCGGGACAGGGTACGGGGCGGACTATGGCTACACCTTC.

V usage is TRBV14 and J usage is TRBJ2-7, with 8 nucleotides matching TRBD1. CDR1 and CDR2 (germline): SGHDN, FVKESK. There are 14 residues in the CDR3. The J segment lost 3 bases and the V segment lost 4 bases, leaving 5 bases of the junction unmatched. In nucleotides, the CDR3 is TGTGCCAGCAGCCGAGAGGACAGGGTCTACGAGCAGTACTTC. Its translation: CASSREDRVYEQYF.

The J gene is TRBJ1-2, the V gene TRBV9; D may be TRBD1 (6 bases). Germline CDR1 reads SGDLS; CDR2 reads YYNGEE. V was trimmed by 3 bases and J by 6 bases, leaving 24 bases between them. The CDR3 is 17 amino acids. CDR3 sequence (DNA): TGTGCCAGCAGCGAACACCGGGGGGGCATTGAATTTCATGGCTACACCTTC. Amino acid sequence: CASSEHRGGIEFHGYTF.